This T cell receptor beta chain was captured by sequencing in a study of technical replicates of blood from a handful of donors. The data were produced by immunoSEQ multiplex PCR, yet TCRdb's version contains in-frame clones alone and is incomplete. Of just over 8,000 clones listed, roughly 88% are singletons. There are 16 residues in the CDR3. Germline V gene sequence: CDR1 MDHEN, CDR2 SYDVKM. V gave up 5 bases and J gave up 4 bases; unmatched junction bases: 12. This clone appeared a single time. The receptor comes from a human donor in good health. The chain employs TRBV28 and TRBJ2-7, with 9 bases matching TRBD1. The sequencing sample was made of PBMCs. The CDR3 region is CASSPPNPTGGYEQYF. For the CDR3, the DNA is TGTGCCAGCAGTCCCCCCAACCCGACAGGGGGATACGAGCAGTACTTC.